This T cell receptor (beta chain) was identified during a study of neurological immune-mediated disorders. The CDR3 extends over 14 amino acids. Per germline, CDR1 DFQATT and CDR2 SNEGSKA (reference sequence). V lost 2 bases and J 0 bases, leaving 11 bases between the germline ends. Findings and caveats of the study: The multiple sclerosis repertoire cluster showed no association with any clinical or MRI feature. The authors stated that larger cohorts are needed. Phylogenetic grouping assigned the repertoires of 18 of 34 multiple sclerosis patients to a single cluster of related CDR3 sequences. This cluster may be a repertoire-level signature.

This clonotype was seen at least ten times. What it binds is unknown. 2 million unsorted PBMCs were stored in RNAlater at -80 °C before RNA extraction. TCRdb ran MiXCR on the 5' RACE reads and lists one entry per CDR3 protein. The sample gives about 58,000 distinct CDR3 sequences, around 3.6% of which show up once; 1.5% to 2% is in the top ten. The sequence derives from a man aged 30 to 45 with multiple sclerosis. The source material was PBMCs. V usage is TRBV20-1 and J usage is TRBJ2-7; D gene uncertain. The DNA for the CDR3 is TGCAGTGCTAGATCGGTCGGAAGCTCCTACGAGCAGTACTTC. It yields the protein CSARSVGSSYEQYF.